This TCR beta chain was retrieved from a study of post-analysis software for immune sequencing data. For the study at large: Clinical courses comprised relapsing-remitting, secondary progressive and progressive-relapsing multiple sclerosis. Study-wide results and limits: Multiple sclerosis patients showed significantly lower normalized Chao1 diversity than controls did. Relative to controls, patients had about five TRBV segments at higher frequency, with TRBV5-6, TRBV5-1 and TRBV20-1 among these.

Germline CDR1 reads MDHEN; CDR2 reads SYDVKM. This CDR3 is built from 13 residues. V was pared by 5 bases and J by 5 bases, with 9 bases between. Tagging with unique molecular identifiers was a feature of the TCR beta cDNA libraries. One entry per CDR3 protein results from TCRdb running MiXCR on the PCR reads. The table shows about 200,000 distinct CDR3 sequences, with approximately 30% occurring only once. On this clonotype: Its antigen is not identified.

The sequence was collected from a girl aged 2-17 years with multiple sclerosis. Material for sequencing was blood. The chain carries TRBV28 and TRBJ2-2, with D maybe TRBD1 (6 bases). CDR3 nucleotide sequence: TGTGCCAGCAGTCCAGGGGTTACCGGGGAGCTGTTTTTT. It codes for CASSPGVTGELFF.